The rows below give T cell receptor beta chains drawn from one sample of a study of T cells in Graves' hyperthyroidism and ophthalmopathy. TCRdb called the multiplex PCR reads again in MiXCR, with one record for every CDR3 protein. The top ten hold around 27% of the sample, which has 350,000 to 450,000 distinct CDR3 sequences, around 15% seen once. Material: blood. The receptors shown here come from a man aged 45-65 years with Graves' ophthalmopathy. The CDR3 runs from the conserved cysteine through the conserved F or W. A D gene is named only where the DNA matches it firmly. The listing skips clone size in some rows; elsewhere it reads once, few, many or a size class.

V: TRBV6-6; D: TRBD2; size: .; J: TRBJ2-1; DNA: TGTGCCAGCAGTTACTCGGCGGGAGTCTACAATGAGCAGTTCTTC; CDR3: CASSYSAGVYNEQFF
V: TRBV7-9; D: .; size: few; J: TRBJ2-1; DNA: TGTGCCAGCAGCTTAGCAACCGGGACCCACAATGAGCAGTTCTTC; CDR3: CASSLATGTHNEQFF
V: TRBV7-2; D: .; size: few; J: TRBJ1-2; DNA: TGTGCCAGCAGCTCCGACTGGAGAGGCTACACCTTC; CDR3: CASSSDWRGYTF
V: TRBV11-2; D: TRBD1; size: many; J: TRBJ2-7; DNA: TGTGCCAGCAGCTTAGTAAGGGGTGGGACAGGGTCATACGAGCAGTACTTC; CDR3: CASSLVRGGTGSYEQYF
V: TRBV6-5; D: .; size: .; J: TRBJ2-7; DNA: TGTGCCAGCAGTTATAACAGGGACGAGCAGTACTTC; CDR3: CASSYNRDEQYF
V: TRBV24-1; D: TRBD2; size: few; J: TRBJ2-1; DNA: TGTGCCACCAGTGAACCTAGCGGGACCTACAATGAGCAGTTCTTC; CDR3: CATSEPSGTYNEQFF
V: TRBV19; D: TRBD1; size: .; J: TRBJ1-5; DNA: TGTGCCAGTAGTACGGGGGGGGACAGGCGCGGCGGGCAGCCCCAGCATTTT; CDR3: CASSTGGDRRGGQPQHF
V: TRBV6-1; D: .; size: .; J: TRBJ1-5; DNA: TGTGCCAGCAGTGTGTCGGGCGACAATCAGCCCCAGCATTTT; CDR3: CASSVSGDNQPQHF
V: TRBV5-1; D: .; size: many; J: TRBJ2-7; DNA: TGCGCCAGCAGCTTAGATGGGGGAAGCTCCTACGAGCAGTACTTC; CDR3: CASSLDGGSSYEQYF
V: TRBV28; D: .; size: few; J: TRBJ1-1; DNA: TGTGCCAGTACAAGGGACGCCGTCCTTGAAGCTTTCTTT; CDR3: CASTRDAVLEAFF
V: TRBV5-6; D: TRBD2; size: many; J: TRBJ2-5; DNA: TGTGCCAGCAGCTTTTCAGCATGGGGAGGGAAACGAGAGACCCAGTACTTC; CDR3: CASSFSAWGGKRETQYF
V: TRBV19; D: .; size: .; J: TRBJ2-7; DNA: TGTGCCAGTAGTCCCCGACAGGTCAGCTCCTACGAGCAGTACTTC; CDR3: CASSPRQVSSYEQYF
V: TRBV2; D: TRBD2; size: many; J: TRBJ2-7; DNA: TGTGCCAGCCAAGGGACTAGCGGGACCTACGAGCAGTACTTC; CDR3: CASQGTSGTYEQYF